The TCR beta chain described here comes from a study of blood T cell repertoires in COVID-19 (TCRdb year 2020). For the study in its entirety: Samples from collaborators originated in the United States, Italy and Spain and spanned both the acute and convalescent phases of COVID-19. The prospective study material was composed of cDNA or gDNA derived from T cells, B-cell-depleted T cells, or PBMCs. The dataset comprised deeply sampled blood TCRbeta repertoires from subjects exposed to, actively infected with, or recovered from COVID-19. The repertoires were released in a freely available public database intended as a resource for research on the immune response to SARS-CoV-2. The samples were drawn from two sources: the first 160 participants of the ongoing ImmuneRACE study, and 1,200 or so subjects contributed by 6 global collaborators. The sample metadata nearly always contained a de-identified subject ID, COVID-19 status, age in years and sex. HLA class I and class II types, where available, came from metadata supplied by the sample provider rather than from assay-based typing. Beyond this particular receptor, the publication reports: How much clinical and demographic metadata was included differed by source and by participant, and the metadata was provided uncurated.

Whole blood was collected in K2EDTA tubes by collaborating institutions according to the institutions' own protocols. For TCRbeta analysis, collaborators shipped samples in one of three forms: frozen whole blood, isolated PBMCs, or DNA extracted from either of those sample types. TCRbeta CDR3 regions were amplified from genomic DNA by means of the immunoSEQ Assay, a bias-controlled multiplex PCR. On the study's bioinformatics: Nucleated cell counts per sample were estimated from amplification of reference gene primers within the assay. To quantify the absolute abundance of each unique TCRbeta CDR3 rearrangement, sequence reads were collapsed and filtered. For each sample, productive Simpson clonality was calculated by taking the square root of Simpson's diversity index across productive rearrangements. Drawn from immuneACCESS, this table holds only the in-frame rearrangements with V and J called that TCRdb kept. Clones are partly lost; checked studies trace under half to an unresolved V gene and leave the rest unexplained. The V and J calls and clone size come from that table; D and trimming were worked out from the DNA. The sample includes more than 200,000 clones, with around nine tenths observed a single time. Jointly, the top ten make up roughly 3.1% of the sample.

About this clone: What antigen it recognizes has not been identified. The sample holds no much larger clone one base away, and base qualities are not on file.

Sequenced input: peripheral blood. This clonotype originated in a man younger than 30 with active or convalescent COVID-19.

The nucleotide sequence is given as TGTGCCAGCAGTTCCCCGGGTCTCTCTGGAAACACCATATATTTT. It is translated as CASSSPGLSGNTIYF. The rearrangement combines TRBV6-6 with TRBJ1-3, with no confidently assigned D gene. The cysteine opens and the phenylalanine closes a CDR3 of 15 amino acids. Only the CDR3 DNA stays, 45 bases, in frame from base 1. The CDR1 and CDR2 encoded by the germline V gene (reference sequence) are MNHNY and SVGAGI. Trimming takes 4 bases from V and 0 bases from J, and the germline ends sit 10 bases apart.